This T cell receptor (beta chain) was identified during a study of blood T cell repertoires in COVID-19. For the study at large: The cDNA or gDNA used as material had been derived from T cells, B-cell-depleted T cells, or PBMCs.

Produced via immunoSEQ multiplex PCR; TCRdb's table is partial and in-frame only. This table holds 190,000 or so clones, about 85% found once. V was clipped by 4 bases and J by 7 bases, with 12 bases between them. This CDR3 has 14 amino acids. The germline CDR1 and CDR2 sequences are SGHDT and YYEEEE. Sample: peripheral blood. The gene calls are TRBV5-6 and TRBJ1-6, with D tentatively TRBD1 (6 bases). The sequence came from a woman older than 75 with acute or convalescent COVID-19. The CDR3 loop is CASSSWTANSPLHF. For the CDR3, the DNA is TGTGCCAGCAGCAGCTGGACAGCCAATTCACCCCTCCACTTT. The variable domain in full, with the rest retrieved from reference TRBV5-6 and TRBJ1-6, is DAGVTQSPTHLIKTRGQQVTLRCSPKSGHDTVSWYQQALGQGPQFIFQYYEEEERQRGNFPDRFSGHQFPNYSSELNVNALLLGDSALYLCASSSWTANSPLHFGNGTRLTVT.